This passage covers 28 T cell receptor beta chains from one sample sequenced in a study of T cell changes during pregnancy in multiple sclerosis (dated by TCRdb to the late 2010s). The library was made by the immunoSEQ multiplex PCR assay. This is the immuneACCESS table as TCRdb keeps it, with only in-frame sequences that have V and J called. A part of the clones is gone; compared with another copy, unresolved V genes explain less than half, and the rest is unexplained. The sample contains about 40,000 clones, approximately 88% of them found a single time. Roughly 5% of the sample is in the top ten clones. The sequencing used peripheral blood, collected in the first trimester of pregnancy. These receptors were obtained from a female donor in good health, enrolled as a control in a pregnancy study.

The rearrangement joins TRBV13 to TRBJ2-7; 8 bases fit TRBD2. V lost 4 bases, J lost 2 bases, and 10 bases stayed unmatched. Germline V lookup: CDR1 PRHDT, CDR2 FYEKMQ (reference sequence). This CDR3 is built from 16 residues. This CDR3 is CASSSRVLAETYEQYF. DNA for the CDR3: TGTGCCAGCAGCTCTAGGGTACTAGCGGAAACCTACGAGCAGTACTTC.

This chain links TRBV19 with TRBJ2-2, with 10 bases that match TRBD2. The CDR3 is made up of 15 amino acids. Trimming removed 6 bases from V and 5 bases from J; junction bases left unmatched: 6. Germline values: CDR1 LNHDA, CDR2 SQIVND (reference sequence). The CDR3 region has the DNA TGTGCCAGTAGCAGCGGGGGGGGAGGGACCGGGGAGCTGTTTTTT. Amino acids: CASSSGGGGTGELFF. The entire variable domain, with the rest obtained from reference TRBV19 and TRBJ2-2, is as follows: DGGITQSPKYLFRKEGQNVTLSCEQNLNHDAMYWYRQDPGQGLRLIYYSQIVNDFQKGDIAEGYSVSREKKESFPLTVTSAQKNPTAFYLCASSSGGGGTGELFFGEGSRLTVL.

The gene calls are TRBV10-3 and TRBJ2-2; 9 bases are a match to TRBD1. CDR1 ENHRY and CDR2 SYGVKD come from the germline V gene. The CDR3 length is 17 residues. Trimming took 3 bases from V and 5 from J; bases not matched to a gene: 10. CDR3 sequence reads: CAISDLLDRGRTGELFF. For the CDR3, the DNA is TGTGCCATCAGTGACTTATTGGACAGGGGTAGAACCGGGGAGCTGTTTTTT.

The V and J genes are TRBV27 and TRBJ2-7; D possibly corresponds to TRBD2 (6 bases). Germline V gene sequence: CDR1 MNHEY, CDR2 SMNVEV (reference sequence). V lost 6 bases and J lost 6, with 24 bases in between. CDR3 length equals 16 residues. DNA of the CDR3: TGTGCCAGCAGGGGGAAGGCGGTAGGGCGGGACCGCGAGCAGTACTTC. It yields the protein CASRGKAVGRDREQYF.

The V gene is TRBV2, the J gene TRBJ2-2; 10 nucleotides line up with TRBD2. The CDR3 is 16 amino acids. Germline V gene data show CDR1 as SNHLY and CDR2 as FYNNEI. Trimming took 8 bases from V and 7 from J; bases not matched to a gene: 13. The CDR3 DNA reads TGTGCCAGCGCAATGAAAACTAGCGGGATTTTCGGGGAGCTGTTTTTT. Protein: CASAMKTSGIFGELFF.

The rearrangement joins TRBV29-1 to TRBJ2-2; 7 bases agree with TRBD1. V was clipped by 5 bases and J by 0 bases; unmatched bases: 3. The CDR3 consists of 14 residues. The germline CDR1 and CDR2 sequences are SQVTM and ANQGSEA. CDR3 DNA sequence: TGCAGCGTTCGACAGGGCGCGAACACCGGGGAGCTGTTTTTT. Translated: CSVRQGANTGELFF.

The chain has TRBV5-1 and TRBJ1-5, with D possibly matching TRBD1 (5 bases). The CDR3 totals 15 residues. Germline CDR1 and CDR2: SGHRS and YFSETQ. V was pared by 0 bases and J by 3 bases, with 10 bases between. CDR3: CASSLDAGINQPQHF. CDR3 DNA sequence: TGCGCCAGCAGCTTGGATGCAGGGATCAATCAGCCCCAGCATTTT.

The J gene is TRBJ2-2, the V gene TRBV9; TRBD1 matches 7 bases. The germline CDR1 and CDR2 sequences are SGDLS and YYNGEE. The CDR3 contains 15 residues. V trimming: 4 bases; J trimming: 5 bases; junction bases outside the gene matches: 8. The CDR3: CASSRQGSETGELFF. For the CDR3, the DNA is TGTGCCAGCAGCAGACAGGGATCGGAGACCGGGGAGCTGTTTTTT.

The chain links TRBV5-6 to TRBJ2-7; possibly TRBD1 for D (6 bases). The CDR3 length is 14 residues. Trimming removed 4 bases at V and 3 bases at J, with 14 bases between. CDR1 is SGHDT, CDR2 YYEEEE, per germline. Written as DNA, the CDR3 is TGTGCCAGCAGCCCGGACCTCAGGGGCTACGAGCAGTACTTC. Its protein is CASSPDLRGYEQYF.

The rearrangement joins TRBV10-3 to TRBJ2-1, with a possible D match to TRBD2 (6 bases). The V gene's germline CDR1 is ENHRY and CDR2 SYGVKD. CDR3 size: 14 residues. V was shortened by 11 bases and J by 0 bases, with 14 bases between the two germline ends. CDR3 amino acids: CASRRGDSYNEQFF. CDR3 DNA: TGTGCCTCCAGGAGGGGCGACTCCTACAATGAGCAGTTCTTC.

The chain is built from TRBV5-6 and TRBJ1-1; D unresolved. This CDR3 has 15 amino acids. CDR1 SGHDT and CDR2 YYEEEE come from the germline V gene. With 4 bases removed from V and 5 bases from J, the gap between germline ends came to 18 bases. The CDR3 nucleotides are TGTGCCAGCAGCCCGTTGGGCCCTGCCTCAACTGAAGCTTTCTTT. Encoded protein: CASSPLGPASTEAFF.

J is TRBJ2-4 and V is TRBV28; 8 positions match TRBD1. Losses at the gene ends were 5 bases for V and 1 base for J; bases not matched to a gene: 7. Germline values: CDR1 MDHEN, CDR2 SYDVKM. This CDR3 is built from 16 residues. Written as DNA, the CDR3 is TGTGCCAGCAGTCTTATCGGGGACAGGGCCAAAAACATTCAGTACTTC. Its protein product is CASSLIGDRAKNIQYF.

This chain links TRBV5-8 with TRBJ2-1, with 8 bases fitting TRBD2. Germline CDR1 and CDR2: SGHTS and YDEGEE. V dropped 3 bases and J dropped 3; count of bases not matched to a gene: 8. The CDR3 spans 16 residues. As DNA, the CDR3 is TGTGCCAGCAGCTACAACTGGCGGGAGGACTACAATGAGCAGTTCTTC. It codes for CASSYNWREDYNEQFF.

This clone was observed once. This chain uses TRBV5-1 with TRBJ2-1, with 7 positions matching TRBD1. J was trimmed by 0 bases and V by 4 bases; bases with no gene match: 7. There are 16 residues in the CDR3. Germline V gene sequence: CDR1 SGHRS, CDR2 YFSETQ. The CDR3 reads CASSLTGDSSYNEQFF. Written as DNA, the CDR3 is TGCGCCAGCAGCCTCACCGGGGACAGCTCCTACAATGAGCAGTTCTTC.

This clone showed up just once. The rearrangement links TRBV7-6 to TRBJ2-3, with 9 bases identical to TRBD2. Germline V gene sequence: CDR1 SGHVS, CDR2 FNYEAQ. Trimming cost V 1 base and J 1 base; bases outside gene matches: 3. The CDR3 is made up of 16 amino acids. CDR3 loop: CASSLERLAGTDTQYF. The CDR3 DNA reads TGTGCCAGCAGCTTAGAGCGACTAGCGGGCACAGATACGCAGTATTTT.

This clone was detected only once. The J gene is TRBJ2-1, the V gene TRBV19, with 11 bases identical to TRBD2. Germline values: CDR1 LNHDA, CDR2 SQIVND (reference sequence). The CDR3 is made up of 17 amino acids. Trimming cost V 3 bases and J 5 bases; bases outside gene matches: 9. The CDR3 DNA reads TGTGCCAGTAGTATCCGGTCTAGCGGGAGGTGGGACAATGAGCAGTTCTTC. This codes for CASSIRSSGRWDNEQFF.

The gene calls are TRBV30 and TRBJ1-2; D is unresolved. Germline CDR1 and CDR2: GTSNPN and SVGIG (reference sequence). The V end lost 2 bases, the J end lost 2 bases, and 15 bases lay between the germline ends. There are 15 residues in the CDR3. CDR3 sequence (DNA): TGTGCCTGGAGTACCCCCCCCGAGGAGAACTATGGCTACACCTTC. Protein product: CAWSTPPEENYGYTF.

The V and J genes are TRBV28 and TRBJ2-3, with D maybe TRBD2 (5 bases). V was shortened by 8 bases and J by 2 bases, with 11 bases between the two germline ends. Per the germline V gene, CDR1 is MDHEN and CDR2 is SYDVKM. The CDR3 sequence is 13 residues long. CDR3 DNA sequence: TGTGCCAGCCGGGGATTTAACACAGATACGCAGTATTTT. This gives the protein CASRGFNTDTQYF.

The chain recombines TRBV29-1 with TRBJ1-1; no clear D gene. Germline CDR1 SQVTM, CDR2 ANQGSEA. The CDR3 has 10 amino acids. V lost 5 bases and J lost 10, with 11 bases in between. CDR3 coding DNA: TGCAGCGTTTCTGGCCGTGGAGCTTTCTTT. It codes for CSVSGRGAFF.

The genes are TRBV4-3 and TRBJ2-7; D unresolved. V lost 1 base and J 8 bases, leaving 15 bases between the germline ends. The CDR3 totals 14 residues. Germline V gene lookup returns CDR1 LGHNA and CDR2 YSLEER. CDR3 residues: CASSQAGGSSQQYF. The CDR3 DNA reads TGCGCCAGCAGCCAAGCCGGCGGAAGCAGCCAGCAGTACTTC.

V gene TRBV6-1 combines with J gene TRBJ2-3; weak D call: TRBD2 (6 bases). CDR1 is MNHNS, CDR2 SASEGT, per germline. The CDR3 runs 14 residues. The germline V and J ends were trimmed by 6 bases and 2 bases, with 12 bases remaining between them. The chain's CDR3 is CASSAAGLTDTQYF. In nucleotides, the CDR3 is TGTGCCAGCAGCGCAGCGGGCCTCACAGATACGCAGTATTTT.

This chain's CDR3 is CASSRGQARMDEQFF. The DNA of the CDR3 is TGTGCCAGTAGTCGGGGACAGGCGAGGATGGATGAGCAGTTCTTC. V usage is TRBV19 and J usage is TRBJ2-1; 8 bases match TRBD1. The germline gives CDR1 LNHDA, CDR2 SQIVND (reference sequence). This CDR3 has 15 residues. V shed 5 bases and J 8 bases; nucleotides not matched to a gene: 11.

The J gene is TRBJ1-1, the V gene TRBV29-1; D possibly corresponds to TRBD1 (6 bases). This CDR3 region has 14 residues. CDR1 is SQVTM, CDR2 ANQGSEA, per germline. The CDR3, as DNA: TGCAGTCCCTATTCCCCGGGGGGCGGCACTGAAGCTTTCTTT. This translates into CSPYSPGGGTEAFF.

This chain links TRBV7-9 with TRBJ1-1, with D perhaps TRBD1 (5 bases). Germline-derived CDR1 and CDR2 are SEHNR and FQNEAQ (reference sequence). The CDR3 has 16 amino acids. V dropped 4 bases and J dropped 5 bases, with 20 bases sitting between them. CDR3 nucleotides: TGTGCCAGCAGCTCGCCCGGGCAGGGAAGTTGGACTGAAGCTTTCTTT. The encoded protein is CASSSPGQGSWTEAFF.

The chain is built from TRBV5-1 and TRBJ2-1; 13 bases are shared with TRBD2. V trimming: 1 base; J trimming: 6 bases; junction bases outside the gene matches: 4. Germline CDR1 SGHRS, CDR2 YFSETQ. CDR3 length: 16 residues. The CDR3 here is CASSLTSGGAGNEQFF. DNA for the CDR3: TGCGCCAGCAGCTTGACTAGCGGGGGGGCTGGCAATGAGCAGTTCTTC.

This chain links TRBV5-6 with TRBJ2-5; TRBD2 aligns across 8 bases. CDR1 SGHDT and CDR2 YYEEEE come from the germline V gene. V trimming: 4 bases; J trimming: 5 bases; junction bases outside the gene matches: 4. The CDR3 runs 13 residues. The DNA of the CDR3 is TGTGCCAGCAGCCCGGGGGGGCGGGAGACCCAGTACTTC. Translation gives CASSPGGRETQYF.

The chain recombines TRBV29-1 with TRBJ2-7; 8 bases are a match to TRBD2. This CDR3 spans 14 amino acids. Per the germline V gene, CDR1 is SQVTM and CDR2 is ANQGSEA. Trimming cost V 4 bases and J 1 base; bases outside gene matches: 6. The CDR3 sequence is CSVVGTSGSYEQYF. For the CDR3, the DNA is TGCAGCGTTGTTGGCACTAGCGGTTCCTACGAGCAGTACTTC.

The chain is built from TRBV10-3 and TRBJ2-3, with 7 bases lining up with TRBD1. The V segment lost 4 bases and the J segment 2 bases; nucleotides outside the gene matches: 9. Germline V gene data show CDR1 as ENHRY and CDR2 as SYGVKD. CDR3 length: 16 residues. In DNA form, the CDR3 reads TGTGCCATCAGTGGGGCAGGGGGAGCGGTCACAGATACGCAGTATTTT. Its translation: CAISGAGGAVTDTQYF.